This T cell receptor beta chain was identified in a study of OX40 agonist ivuxolimab in advanced cancers. The method was immunoSEQ multiplex PCR; TCRdb's version includes in-frame clones alone and lacks a portion of them. The data show 15,000 to 20,000 clones, just over 70% seen once. V was clipped by 4 bases and J by 5 bases; unmatched bases: 11. Germline CDR1 is SEHNR and CDR2 is FQNEAQ (reference sequence). CDR3 size: 16 residues. The rearrangement uses TRBV7-9 and TRBJ2-5; 9 bases map to TRBD1. Sample: CD4+ or CD8+ T cells sorted from blood, taken in a trial of the OX40 agonist ivuxolimab. The sequence came from an adult with an advanced solid tumor such as melanoma, head and neck, liver or kidney cancer. The CDR3 region is CASSSAGQGSLETQYF. CDR3 nucleotide sequence: TGTGCCAGCAGCTCCGCGGGACAGGGAAGCTTGGAGACCCAGTACTTC.